The 20 T cell receptor beta chains below come from one sample, sequenced in a study of shared clonotypes between healthy human individuals. Sequencing was performed with immunoSEQ multiplex PCR; in TCRdb, only in-frame clones are kept and a portion is missing. Of 950,000 to 1,100,000 clones listed, more than 65% are singletons. The specimen was memory CD4+ T cells sorted from blood. Subset noted: CD45RA-negative fraction. The receptor source for this set is a young man in good health.

The chain is built from TRBV4-3 and TRBJ2-1, with 9 positions matching TRBD2. Germline CDR1 and CDR2: LGHNA and YSLEER. V lost 0 bases and J lost 5; bases outside the gene matches: 5. The length of the CDR3 is 16 residues. CDR3 nucleotide sequence: TGCGCCAGCAGCCAAGATAGAGCTAGCGGGAACAATGAGCAGTTCTTC. This encodes CASSQDRASGNNEQFF.

CDR3 DNA sequence: TGTGCCAGCAGTGAACGGCAGGGGGGTCTCCCTAACACTGAAGCTTTCTTT. Translation: CASSERQGGLPNTEAFF. The chain is built from TRBV2 and TRBJ1-1; 7 nucleotides line up with TRBD1. Trimming removed 2 bases from V and 2 bases from J; junction bases left unmatched: 11. The CDR3 contains 17 residues. Per germline, CDR1 SNHLY and CDR2 FYNNEI.

V usage is TRBV5-6 and J usage is TRBJ1-1; no clear D. The V and J ends lost 2 bases and 5 bases respectively, with 19 bases between them. This CDR3 spans 16 amino acids. From germline, CDR1 is SGHDT and CDR2 YYEEEE. CDR3 protein: CASSFRGFLTGTEAFF. The CDR3, as DNA: TGTGCCAGCAGCTTCCGAGGGTTCTTAACTGGGACTGAAGCTTTCTTT.

This clone was seen just once. V is TRBV27 and J is TRBJ1-2; D remains ambiguous. Germline assignment: CDR1 MNHEY and CDR2 SMNVEV (reference sequence). There are 15 residues in the CDR3. Trimming took 5 bases from V and 1 from J, leaving 14 bases between them. The CDR3 nucleotides read TGTGCCAGCAGTCCCTCGGGAGGGTTTAACTATGGCTACACCTTC. Translation gives CASSPSGGFNYGYTF.

V and J are TRBV19 and TRBJ1-2; D is possibly TRBD1 (5 bases). The CDR3 length is 13 residues. Trimming left V 6 bases short and J 4 bases short, with 12 bases between. Germline V gives CDR1 LNHDA, CDR2 SQIVND (reference sequence). The DNA of the CDR3 is TGTGCCAGTAGCGACGACAGTTTCTATGGCTACACCTTC. Amino acid sequence: CASSDDSFYGYTF.

The CDR3 region is CASSYGTGGPDTQYF. DNA for the CDR3: TGCGCCAGCAGCTATGGGACAGGGGGACCAGATACGCAGTATTTT. The rearrangement joins TRBV5-1 to TRBJ2-3; 11 bases align to TRBD1. This CDR3 is built from 15 residues. CDR1 and CDR2 (germline): SGHRS, YFSETQ. The trim removed 3 bases at V and 4 bases at J, leaving 4 bases unmatched.

This chain connects TRBV7-6 to TRBJ1-2; unclear D gene. V lost 6 bases and J 8 bases, leaving 19 bases between the germline ends. The CDR3 loop spans 14 amino acids. Looked up from germline, CDR1 is SGHVS and CDR2 is FNYEAQ. CDR3: CASSPGPRFGGYTF. As DNA, the CDR3 is TGTGCCAGCAGTCCCGGGCCTCGTTTTGGCGGCTACACCTTC.

The chain uses TRBV6-5 and TRBJ2-7; possible D gene TRBD1, 6 bases. The CDR3 totals 14 residues. The germline CDR1 and CDR2 sequences are MNHEY and SVGAGI. The ends were cut back, 5 bases at V and 7 bases at J, with 18 bases in the middle. CDR3 sequence (DNA): TGTGCCAGCAGTACCCCGACAGGTGTGAGAGAGCAGTACTTC. Amino acid sequence: CASSTPTGVREQYF.

Comment on this clone: With a far larger clone one base away, a read error is the likely cause. The sample holds other DNA sequences that translate to the same CDR3. The chain combines TRBV7-2 with TRBJ1-1; D possibly corresponds to TRBD1 (6 bases). Germline V gene data show CDR1 as SGHTA and CDR2 as FQGNSA. This CDR3 has 13 residues. V lost 9 bases and J 1 base, leaving 12 bases between the germline ends. The DNA of the CDR3 is TGTGCCAGTAGCCCGGGACAGAACACTGAAGCTTTCTTT. This codes for CASSPGQNTEAFF.

This clone was recorded a few times. V and J are TRBV7-9 and TRBJ2-2; either TRBD1 or TRBD2 may supply D (5 bases each). Deletions cut 6 bases from V and 3 bases from J, with 14 bases between. Germline-derived CDR1 and CDR2 are SEHNR and FQNEAQ (reference sequence). The CDR3 spans 15 residues. CDR3 sequence reads: CASRVRGRDTGELFF. CDR3 in DNA: TGTGCCAGCAGGGTTCGGGGCAGGGACACCGGGGAGCTGTTTTTT.

The J gene is TRBJ2-7, the V gene TRBV5-1; possible D gene TRBD2, 6 bases. The germline V gene has CDR1 SGHRS and CDR2 YFSETQ. Trimming pared 0 bases from V and 3 bases from J, leaving 10 bases between. This CDR3 contains 14 residues. DNA of the CDR3: TGCGCCAGCAGCTTGGGGAGGGGCCGCTACGAGCAGTACTTC. It specifies CASSLGRGRYEQYF.

This chain links TRBV5-1 with TRBJ2-3, with a tentative D call TRBD1 (6 bases). CDR3 length equals 16 residues. The V end lost 4 bases, the J end lost 2 bases, and 17 bases lay between the germline ends. In germline, CDR1 is SGHRS, CDR2 YFSETQ. CDR3 DNA sequence: TGCGCCAGCAGCGACGGACAGAATGACCACACAGATACGCAGTATTTT. Its translation is CASSDGQNDHTDTQYF.

This clone was seen more than once but under ten times. The CDR3 loop reads CASSWTGLGPYEQYF. CDR3 coding DNA: TGTGCCAGCAGTTGGACGGGACTAGGACCCTACGAGCAGTACTTC. The chain is built from TRBV27 and TRBJ2-7; 8 bases match TRBD2. The junction had 7 bases not matched to a gene; V was cut back by 4 bases and J by 2 bases. Germline V gives CDR1 MNHEY, CDR2 SMNVEV (reference sequence). The CDR3 loop spans 15 amino acids.

This clone was seen only once. The chain combines TRBV5-5 with TRBJ1-5; D uncertain. V was pared by 2 bases and J by 4 bases, with 16 bases between. The CDR3 totals 16 residues. Germline lookup yields CDR1 SGHKS and CDR2 YYEKEE (reference sequence). This CDR3 reads CASSFSVGRPNQPQHF. The CDR3, as DNA: TGTGCCAGCAGCTTCTCGGTGGGGAGGCCGAATCAGCCCCAGCATTTT.

The chain joins TRBV6-4 to TRBJ1-5; D ambiguous. The CDR3 has 14 amino acids. CDR1 is MRHNA and CDR2 is SNTAGT in the germline V gene. V lost 8 bases, J lost 4 bases, and 15 bases lay in between. Here the CDR3 DNA reads TGTGCCAGCGGGAGAACCCTACCAAATCAGCCCCAGCATTTT. It codes for CASGRTLPNQPQHF.

V gene TRBV10-1 combines with J gene TRBJ2-3; D gene uncertain. Germline V gene lookup returns CDR1 WNHNN and CDR2 SYGVQD (reference sequence). V shed 5 bases and J shed 1 base, with 7 bases lying between them. The CDR3 spans 13 residues. The CDR3 coding sequence is TGCGCCAGCAGTTTAGTAGGCACAGATACGCAGTATTTT. Translated: CASSLVGTDTQYF.

The V and J genes are TRBV10-2 and TRBJ1-4; possible D gene TRBD1, 5 bases. The ends were cut back, 7 bases at V and 7 bases at J, with 13 bases in the middle. From germline, CDR1 is WSHSY and CDR2 SAAADI. The CDR3 runs to 13 residues. CDR3 nucleotides: TGCGCCAGCACCAGGGCCCAAAGTGAAAAACTGTTTTTT. Its translation: CASTRAQSEKLFF.

The chain carries TRBV30 and TRBJ2-7; TRBD2 matches at 7 bases. The CDR3 runs 11 residues. The J segment lost 2 bases and the V segment lost 5 bases, leaving 0 bases of the junction unmatched. In germline, CDR1 is GTSNPN, CDR2 SVGIG (reference sequence). The CDR3, as DNA: TGTGCCTGGGGGGGGGCCTACGAGCAGTACTTC. Amino acids: CAWGGAYEQYF.

This clone has a handful of counts. The rearrangement joins TRBV18 to TRBJ1-2; D gene uncertain. Germline V gives CDR1 KGHSH, CDR2 LQKENI. Trimming removed 0 bases from V and 12 bases from J, with 14 bases in between. This CDR3 has 13 amino acids. CDR3 protein: CASSPPNELVDTF. The CDR3 bases are TGTGCCAGCTCACCACCAAACGAATTGGTGGACACCTTC.

The rearrangement links TRBV4-1 to TRBJ2-3; weak D call: TRBD2 (6 bases). Germline V lookup: CDR1 MGHRA, CDR2 YSYEKL. V dropped 4 bases and J dropped 4 bases, with 18 bases sitting between them. The CDR3 has 16 residues. This CDR3 is CASSPDFSGPPDTQYF. The CDR3, as DNA: TGCGCCAGCAGCCCAGATTTTAGCGGCCCTCCAGATACGCAGTATTTT.